The source of this TCR beta chain is a study of identical twins. This clonotype came up a few times. A template switching step contributed a universal primer site, while unique molecular identifiers were present in the cDNA. One entry per CDR3 protein, called by TCRdb with MiXCR from the 5' RACE reads. The sample has 600,000 to 800,000 distinct CDR3 sequences; about 20% are singletons. V was pared by 3 bases and J by 8 bases, with 13 bases of the junction left unmatched. Germline V gene data show CDR1 as SGHRS and CDR2 as YFSETQ. The CDR3 has 15 amino acids. The same specimen was also included in a second study, on T cells expressing NK-cell markers. According to that study: Several experiments employed an anti-gamma-delta TCR antibody to confine sorting to alpha-beta TCR T cells.

Material: PBMCs. The source is a woman between 18 and 29 years old in good health. V is TRBV5-1 and J is TRBJ2-7, with 8 bases lining up with TRBD2. The CDR3 spells CASSSPREGYPQQYF. The CDR3 bases are TGCGCCAGCAGCTCCCCTCGGGAGGGCTACCCACAGCAGTACTTC.